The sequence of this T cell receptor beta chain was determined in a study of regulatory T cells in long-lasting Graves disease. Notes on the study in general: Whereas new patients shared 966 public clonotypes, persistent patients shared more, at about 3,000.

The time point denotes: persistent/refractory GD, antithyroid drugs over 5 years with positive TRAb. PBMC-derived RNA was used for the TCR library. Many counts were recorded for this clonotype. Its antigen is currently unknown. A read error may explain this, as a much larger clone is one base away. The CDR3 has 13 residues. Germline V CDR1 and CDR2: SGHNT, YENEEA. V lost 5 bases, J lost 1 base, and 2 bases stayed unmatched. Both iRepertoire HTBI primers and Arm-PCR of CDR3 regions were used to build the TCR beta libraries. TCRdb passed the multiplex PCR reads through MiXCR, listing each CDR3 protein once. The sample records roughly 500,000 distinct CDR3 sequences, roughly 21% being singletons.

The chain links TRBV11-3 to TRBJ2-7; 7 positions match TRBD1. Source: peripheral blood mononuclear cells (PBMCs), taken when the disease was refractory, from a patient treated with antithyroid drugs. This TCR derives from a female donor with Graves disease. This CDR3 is CASSQGQSYEQYF. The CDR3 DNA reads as TGTGCCAGCAGCCAGGGACAGTCCTACGAGCAGTACTTC.